This TCR beta chain was identified during a study of radiotherapy plus CTLA-4 blockade in lung cancer. Study background: Overall, roughly 17% of patients showed an objective response, while about 29% attained disease control.

Whole-study results and caveats: Radiotherapy plus ipilimumab was followed by expansion in blood of tumor-derived TCR clones. How blood T cell clones changed early, along with interferon-beta, reportedly forecast response best.

CDR3 length: 17 amino acids. After removal of 4 bases from V and 0 bases from J, the junction contained 4 bases not matched to a gene. Germline assignment: CDR1 MNHEY and CDR2 SMNVEV (reference sequence). The study treated chemo-refractory metastatic non-small-cell lung cancer patients with focal radiation plus ipilimumab CTLA-4 blockade. This clone was seen once. Antigen specificity is unknown. Using immunoSEQ multiplex PCR, the repertoire was profiled, and TCRdb retains in-frame clones only, with some absent. This sample yields about 68,000 clones, of which 65% to 80% are seen a single time; about 9.1% belongs to the top ten.

The source of this sequence is a human donor with non-small cell lung cancer who had a complete response to radiotherapy plus ipilimumab. Here the sequenced sample was peripheral blood, taken from a patient treated with radiotherapy plus ipilimumab. This chain connects TRBV27 to TRBJ2-2; TRBD2 agrees at 11 bases. The DNA for the CDR3 is TGTGCCAGCAGTTGGGGACTAGCGGCAACGAACACCGGGGAGCTGTTTTTT. Its protein product is CASSWGLAATNTGELFF.